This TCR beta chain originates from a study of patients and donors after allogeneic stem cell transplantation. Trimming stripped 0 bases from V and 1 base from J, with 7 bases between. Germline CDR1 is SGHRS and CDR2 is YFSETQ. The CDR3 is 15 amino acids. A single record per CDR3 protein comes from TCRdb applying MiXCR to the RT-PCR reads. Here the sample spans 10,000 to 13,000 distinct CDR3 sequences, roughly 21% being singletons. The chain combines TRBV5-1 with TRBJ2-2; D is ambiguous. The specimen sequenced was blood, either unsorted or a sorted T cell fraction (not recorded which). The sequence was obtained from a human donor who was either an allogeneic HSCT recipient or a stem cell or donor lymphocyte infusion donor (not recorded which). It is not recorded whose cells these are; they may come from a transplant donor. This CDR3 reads CASSLDSLNTGELFF. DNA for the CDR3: TGCGCCAGCAGCTTGGACAGCCTGAACACCGGGGAGCTGTTTTTT.